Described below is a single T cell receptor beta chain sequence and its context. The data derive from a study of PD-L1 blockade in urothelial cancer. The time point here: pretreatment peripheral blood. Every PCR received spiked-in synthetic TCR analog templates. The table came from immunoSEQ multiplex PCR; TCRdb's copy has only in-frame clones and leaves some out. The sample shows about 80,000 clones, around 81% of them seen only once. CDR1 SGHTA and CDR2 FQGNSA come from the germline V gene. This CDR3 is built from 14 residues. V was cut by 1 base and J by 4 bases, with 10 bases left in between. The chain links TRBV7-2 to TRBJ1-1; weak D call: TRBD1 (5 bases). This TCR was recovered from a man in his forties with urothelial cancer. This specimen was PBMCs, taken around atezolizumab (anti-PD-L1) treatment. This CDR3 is CASSLVGGGTEAFF. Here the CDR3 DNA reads TGTGCCAGCAGCTTAGTCGGGGGGGGCACTGAAGCTTTCTTT.